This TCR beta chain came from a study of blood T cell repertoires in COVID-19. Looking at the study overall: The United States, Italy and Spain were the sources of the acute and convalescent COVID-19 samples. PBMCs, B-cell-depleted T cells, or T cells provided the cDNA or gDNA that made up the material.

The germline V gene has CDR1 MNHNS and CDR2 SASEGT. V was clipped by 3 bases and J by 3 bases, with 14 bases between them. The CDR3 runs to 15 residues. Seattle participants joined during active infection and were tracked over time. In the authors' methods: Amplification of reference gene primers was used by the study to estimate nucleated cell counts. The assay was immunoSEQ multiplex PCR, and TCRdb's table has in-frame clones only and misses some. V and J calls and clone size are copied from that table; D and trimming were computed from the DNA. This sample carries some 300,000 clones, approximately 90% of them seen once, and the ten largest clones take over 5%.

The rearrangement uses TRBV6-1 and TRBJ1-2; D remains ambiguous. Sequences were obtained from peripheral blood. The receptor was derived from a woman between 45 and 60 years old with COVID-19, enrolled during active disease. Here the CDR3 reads CASSDRATGYYGYTF. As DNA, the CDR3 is TGTGCCAGCAGTGATAGGGCCACGGGATACTATGGCTACACCTTC.